This T cell receptor beta chain is drawn from a study of T-cell reconstitution after alpha-beta-depleted transplantation in children. Note on this clonotype: Its antigen is still unknown.

Findings and limits, study-wide: TCRbeta diversity was high at day 60 in some patients (a result of surviving recipient T cells and thymic progenitors). Expanded graft clones numbering several hundred reportedly gave rise to alpha-beta T cells about two months after transplant.

The TCRbeta library incorporated unique molecular identifiers. TCRdb re-derived calls from the PCR reads in MiXCR, one entry per CDR3 protein. The profile shows about 440,000 distinct CDR3 sequences, around two fifths of them singletons. Germline V lookup: CDR1 SGHRS, CDR2 YFSETQ. The CDR3 totals 16 residues. The ends were cut back, 1 base at V and 2 bases at J, with 14 bases in the middle. The chain recombines TRBV5-1 with TRBJ2-3; TRBD2 is a possible D gene (6 bases). The sample consisted of PBMCs, taken before TCRalphabeta/CD19-depleted stem cell transplant. This clonotype was sampled from a girl aged 2 to 10 with aplastic anemia, due to receive a stem cell transplant. The CDR3 loop reads CASSLRGRDSTDTQYF. The CDR3 DNA reads TGCGCCAGCAGCTTGAGGGGCCGGGACTCCACAGATACGCAGTATTTT.